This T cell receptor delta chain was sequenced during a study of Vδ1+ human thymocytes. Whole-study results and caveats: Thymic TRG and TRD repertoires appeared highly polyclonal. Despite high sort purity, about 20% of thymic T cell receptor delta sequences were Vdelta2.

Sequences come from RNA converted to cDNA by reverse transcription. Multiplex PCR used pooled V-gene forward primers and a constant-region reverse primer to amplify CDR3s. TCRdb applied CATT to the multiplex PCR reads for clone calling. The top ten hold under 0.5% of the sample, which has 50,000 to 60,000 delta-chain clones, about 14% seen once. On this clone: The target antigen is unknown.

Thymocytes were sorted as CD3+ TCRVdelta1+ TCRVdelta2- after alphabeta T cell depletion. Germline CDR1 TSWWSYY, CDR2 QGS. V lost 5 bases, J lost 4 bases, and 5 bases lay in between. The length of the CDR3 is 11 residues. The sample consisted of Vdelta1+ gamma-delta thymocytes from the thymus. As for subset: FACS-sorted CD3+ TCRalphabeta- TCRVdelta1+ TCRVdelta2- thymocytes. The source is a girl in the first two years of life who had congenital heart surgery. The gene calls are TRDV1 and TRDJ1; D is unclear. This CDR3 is CALGTDDKLIF. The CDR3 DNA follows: TGTGCTCTTGGGACAGACGATAAACTCATCTTT.